The clone carrying this T cell receptor (beta chain) was seen at least ten times. Its antigen is unidentified. The data belong to a study of T cell repertoires in cytomegalovirus infection. Study in general: It was recently identified HLA-C-restricted and well-studied HLA-B-restricted CMV epitopes that the study used. The public TCR beta signatures pointed to both CMV infection and matching HLA type. Notes on the study in general: In two of eight donors, the top clonotype was HLA-C-restricted CMV-specific.

MiXCR was run by TCRdb on the reads, yielding one entry per CDR3 protein. Here the sample spans 100,000 or so distinct CDR3 sequences, approximately 32% being singletons. The specimen comprised CD8+ T cells from cultured PBMCs, sampled from culture after CMV antigen stimulation. This receptor was obtained from a human donor in good health (CMV status not recorded). Some clones in this sample may be carry-over from other donors' samples.

CDR3 region: CASSYPGSEAFF. CDR3 bases: TGCGCCAGCAGCTACCCGGGATCTGAAGCTTTCTTT. V and J are TRBV4-1 and TRBJ1-1, with no clear D. Germline lookup yields CDR1 MGHRA and CDR2 YSYEKL. The CDR3 has 12 residues. The ends were cut back, 5 bases at V and 6 bases at J, with 10 bases in the middle.